These 30 T cell receptor beta chains were all obtained from the same sample, sequenced in a study of cytomegalovirus exposure and HLA in healthy donors. TCRdb's table, derived via immunoSEQ multiplex PCR, lists solely in-frame clones and lacks some. This table holds roughly 120,000 clones, more than 70% found once. The sequenced material came from PBMCs. The receptors stem from a woman aged 25 to 39 in good health and CMV-seronegative.

The CDR3 region has the DNA TGTGCCAGCAGTTATTCACAGGGATTGAATCAGCCCCAGCATTTT. Residues: CASSYSQGLNQPQHF. The V call is TRBV7-2, the J call TRBJ1-5; D might be TRBD1 (6 bases). V gave up 6 bases and J gave up 4 bases, with 16 bases separating them. The CDR3 length is 15 residues. From germline, CDR1 is SGHTA and CDR2 FQGNSA.

The genes are TRBV19 and TRBJ1-5; 7 positions agree with TRBD1. The CDR3 spans 15 residues. Germline values: CDR1 LNHDA, CDR2 SQIVND (reference sequence). Trimming cost V 3 bases and J 9 bases; bases outside gene matches: 11. CDR3 sequence (DNA): TGTGCCAGTAGTATCGAGAAGACAGGGAAAAGGCCCCAGCATTTT. Translating gives CASSIEKTGKRPQHF.

The chain carries TRBV7-9 and TRBJ1-1, with D uncertain. CDR1 and CDR2 from the germline V gene are SEHNR and FQNEAQ (reference sequence). Deletions cut 7 bases from V and 2 bases from J, with 20 bases between. The CDR3 totals 16 residues. CDR3: CASMLPLRVENTEAFF. The CDR3 region has the DNA TGTGCCAGCATGCTTCCGTTGCGGGTCGAAAACACTGAAGCTTTCTTT.

This chain uses TRBV5-1 with TRBJ2-7; TRBD1 matches at 8 bases. Germline V gene sequence: CDR1 SGHRS, CDR2 YFSETQ. With V trimmed by 1 base and J by 0 bases, 9 bases remained unmatched. The CDR3 length is 17 residues. DNA of the CDR3: TGCGCCAGCAGCTTGCGACAGGGGACCCCCCTCTCCTACGAGCAGTACTTC. This gives the protein CASSLRQGTPLSYEQYF.

The rearrangement joins TRBV10-3 to TRBJ2-7, with a possible D match to TRBD2 (7 bases). The length of the CDR3 is 13 residues. Germline-derived CDR1 and CDR2 are ENHRY and SYGVKD. Trimming cost V 4 bases and J 7 bases, with 14 bases left between them. CDR3 coding DNA: TGTGCCATCAGTGTGAACAGGGAGGGGGAGCAGTACTTC. Its protein product is CAISVNREGEQYF.

The chain couples TRBV7-3 to TRBJ1-1, with 9 bases aligning to TRBD1. From germline, CDR1 is SGHTA and CDR2 FQGTGA. The CDR3 spans 16 residues. Unmatched junction bases numbered 7, after V lost 1 base and J lost 4 bases. The CDR3 nucleotides read TGTGCCAGCAGCTTAATGGGGACAGGGCAGGTCACTGAAGCTTTCTTT. Its protein product is CASSLMGTGQVTEAFF.

The chain joins TRBV15 to TRBJ1-4, with D hard to call. The CDR3 has 15 residues. Germline loops: CDR1 LNHNV, CDR2 YYDKDF (reference sequence). Trimming left V 1 base short and J 8 bases short, with 14 bases between. CDR3 nucleotides: TGTGCCACCAGCAGAGTCCGTCAGGCGGGGGAAAAACTGTTTTTT. Protein product: CATSRVRQAGEKLFF. Full variable domain (remainder filled in from reference TRBV15 and TRBJ1-4): DAMVIQNPRYQVTQFGKPVTLSCSQTLNHNVMYWYQQKSSQAPKLLFHYYDKDFNNEADTPDNFQSRRPNTSFCFLDIRSPGLGDTAMYLCATSRVRQAGEKLFFGSGTQLSVL.

The chain joins TRBV27 to TRBJ1-2; TRBD1 matches at 9 bases. The V gene's germline CDR1 is MNHEY and CDR2 SMNVEV (reference sequence). V lost 2 bases to trimming and J lost 8 bases; unmatched junction nucleotides: 15. The CDR3 has 17 residues. CDR3 sequence reads: CASSLKIRPGQGYGYTF. CDR3 coding DNA: TGTGCCAGCAGTTTAAAAATCCGACCGGGACAGGGATACGGCTACACCTTC.

The V gene is TRBV20-1, the J gene TRBJ1-2; the D gene is possibly TRBD1 (6 bases). The CDR3 is 11 amino acids. Trimming pared 3 bases from V and 12 bases from J, leaving 14 bases between. Germline CDR1 reads DFQATT; CDR2 reads SNEGSKA (reference sequence). This chain's CDR3 is CSARLQGVDTF. DNA of the CDR3: TGCAGTGCTAGGTTACAGGGTGTAGACACCTTC.

The chain uses TRBV19 and TRBJ2-7; 13 bases are a match to TRBD2. The germline V gene has CDR1 LNHDA and CDR2 SQIVND (reference sequence). The V gene end was trimmed by 3 bases and the J gene end by 1 base; junction bases not matched to a gene: 3. The CDR3 spans 16 residues. The CDR3 DNA reads TGTGCCAGTAGTATTCCGGGACTAGCGGGATCCTACGAGCAGTACTTC. Its translation: CASSIPGLAGSYEQYF.

In regard to this clone: Other DNA sequences within the sample encode an identical CDR3. This sequence joins TRBV5-1 and TRBJ2-5; 15 nucleotides match TRBD2. The CDR3 is 16 residues long. CDR1 and CDR2 (germline): SGHRS, YFSETQ. Trimming cost V 3 bases and J 2 bases; bases outside gene matches: 2. The CDR3 sequence is CASSWTSGGVQETQYF. CDR3 coding DNA: TGCGCCAGCAGCTGGACTAGCGGGGGGGTACAAGAGACCCAGTACTTC.

Only a few counts were recorded for this clone. The chain recombines TRBV2 with TRBJ2-7; weak D call: TRBD1 (5 bases). Trimming cost V 1 base and J 3 bases, with 7 bases left between them. Germline assignment: CDR1 SNHLY and CDR2 FYNNEI. The CDR3 loop spans 13 amino acids. The CDR3 is CASSEEGYYEQYF. DNA for the CDR3: TGTGCCAGCAGTGAAGAGGGGTACTACGAGCAGTACTTC.

This clone was counted between two and nine times. The CDR3 nucleotides are TGCGCCAGCAGCCAAGAGATAAGAAAGGGGATCCCCCATCGAGCTAACTATGGCTACACCTTC. Protein: CASSQEIRKGIPHRANYGYTF. This chain uses TRBV4-1 with TRBJ1-2; D may be TRBD1 (5 bases). The length of the CDR3 is 21 residues. Germline CDR1 is MGHRA and CDR2 is YSYEKL. V lost 0 bases, J lost 0 bases, and 26 bases lay in between.

The chain joins TRBV5-1 to TRBJ2-5, with 8 bases that match TRBD1. This CDR3 has 14 residues. Per germline, CDR1 SGHRS and CDR2 YFSETQ. The ends lost 3 bases at V and 5 bases at J; junction bases unmatched: 6. Here the CDR3 reads CASSWTGIRETQYF. The DNA for the CDR3 is TGCGCCAGCAGCTGGACAGGGATACGGGAGACCCAGTACTTC.

V usage is TRBV5-1 and J usage is TRBJ2-6; D is perhaps TRBD1 (5 bases). Per the germline V gene, CDR1 is SGHRS and CDR2 is YFSETQ. This CDR3 is 18 amino acids long. Trimming removed 1 base at V and 0 bases at J, with 14 bases between. The DNA of the CDR3 is TGCGCCAGCAGCTTGAACAGGCCCACCCCCTCTGGGGCCAACGTCCTGACTTTC. Protein sequence: CASSLNRPTPSGANVLTF.

This clone was detected only once. V gene TRBV5-6 combines with J gene TRBJ1-2; D unresolved. This CDR3 has 13 amino acids. Germline loops: CDR1 SGHDT, CDR2 YYEEEE. The germline V and J ends were trimmed by 1 base and 9 bases, with 13 bases remaining between them. The CDR3 reads CASSLYPPGSYTF. The CDR3 nucleotides are TGTGCCAGCAGCTTGTACCCCCCCGGGAGCTACACCTTC.

This chain connects TRBV7-9 to TRBJ2-3, with TRBD2 identical over 8 bases. Germline CDR1 is SEHNR and CDR2 is FQNEAQ (reference sequence). V dropped 4 bases and J dropped 5; count of bases not matched to a gene: 8. The CDR3 covers 15 residues. CDR3 amino acids: CASSSRGGVGDTQYF. The CDR3 DNA follows: TGTGCCAGCAGCTCACGGGGGGGCGTAGGAGATACGCAGTATTTT.

The chain's CDR3 is CASAQDRSTDTQYF. The CDR3 DNA is TGTGCTAGTGCCCAGGACAGAAGCACAGATACGCAGTATTTT. The chain combines TRBV12-5 with TRBJ2-3, with D perhaps matching TRBD1 (6 bases). This CDR3 is 14 amino acids long. Germline V gene data show CDR1 as LGHNT and CDR2 as FRNRAP. Between the trimmed V and J ends, which lost 7 bases and 0 bases, there was a span of 11 bases.

This sequence joins TRBV6-5 and TRBJ1-6; TRBD1 agrees at 8 bases. The junction had 6 bases not matched to a gene; V was cut back by 1 base and J by 7 bases. The CDR3 is made up of 16 amino acids. Germline V lookup: CDR1 MNHEY, CDR2 SVGAGI. The CDR3 DNA sequence: TGTGCCAGCAGTTACTTACCCCGGGACAGGAATTCACCCCTCCACTTT. Translating gives CASSYLPRDRNSPLHF.

This sequence joins TRBV30 and TRBJ1-5; TRBD1 matches at 8 bases. The germline V gene has CDR1 GTSNPN and CDR2 SVGIG (reference sequence). The CDR3 covers 13 residues. Germline trimming cut 5 bases from V and 5 bases from J; bases unmatched to any gene: 5. The CDR3 nucleotides are TGTGCCTGGCGGGCAGGGGGCGATCAGCCCCAGCATTTT. It translates to CAWRAGGDQPQHF.

This clone was counted once. The J gene is TRBJ1-1, the V gene TRBV6-1; D call uncertain. The germline V and J ends were trimmed by 1 base and 3 bases, with 6 bases remaining between them. Germline lookup yields CDR1 MNHNS and CDR2 SASEGT. The CDR3 spans 13 residues. CDR3 DNA: TGTGCCAGCAGTGAAGGGGAGGACACTGAAGCTTTCTTT. It specifies CASSEGEDTEAFF.

This rearrangement joins TRBV6-1 to TRBJ2-3; 11 bases are shared with TRBD2. This CDR3 contains 14 residues. V shed 10 bases, J shed 5 bases, and the junction held 8 bases outside the gene matches. CDR1 and CDR2 (germline): MNHNS, SASEGT. The CDR3: CATRLAGQRDTQYF. In nucleotides, the CDR3 is TGTGCCACCCGACTAGCGGGGCAGAGAGATACGCAGTATTTT.

This chain links TRBV11-3 with TRBJ2-5; TRBD1 matches 8 bases. Trimming cost V 8 bases and J 5 bases; bases outside gene matches: 7. The germline V gene has CDR1 SGHNT and CDR2 YENEEA. This CDR3 spans 13 amino acids. The CDR3 bases are TGTGCCAGCCGCAGGGGGCCAGCGGAGACCCAGTACTTC. It yields the protein CASRRGPAETQYF.

The chain recombines TRBV18 with TRBJ1-3; TRBD1 matches 9 bases. The germline V gene has CDR1 KGHSH and CDR2 LQKENI. CDR3 length: 18 amino acids. The ends lost 6 bases at V and 10 bases at J; junction bases unmatched: 22. The CDR3 coding sequence is TGTGCCAGCTCCCGGAGGCTGCCGGGACAGGGAGTAAACATGACCATATATTTT. Its protein product is CASSRRLPGQGVNMTIYF.

The gene calls are TRBV4-3 and TRBJ1-1; 9 bases fit TRBD1. The V gene's germline CDR1 is LGHNA and CDR2 YSLEER. J lost 3 bases, V lost 4 bases, and 12 bases had no gene match. This CDR3 has 17 amino acids. The CDR3 coding sequence is TGCGCCAGCAGCCGGAGAGTGGGGACAGGGTACGACACTGAAGCTTTCTTT. It codes for CASSRRVGTGYDTEAFF.

This clone was picked up one time. The rearrangement uses TRBV7-6 and TRBJ2-3, with 8 nucleotides matching TRBD1. The CDR3 is made up of 15 amino acids. Germline V gives CDR1 SGHVS, CDR2 FNYEAQ. With 5 bases clipped from V and 2 bases from J, the junction kept 6 bases outside the gene matches. The CDR3: CASSQGARPTDTQYF. Here the CDR3 DNA reads TGTGCCAGCAGCCAGGGGGCCAGACCCACAGATACGCAGTATTTT.

The chain couples TRBV19 to TRBJ2-2; no definite D call. The ends were cut back, 7 bases at V and 5 bases at J, with 14 bases in the middle. The CDR3 is made up of 14 amino acids. Germline assignment: CDR1 LNHDA and CDR2 SQIVND (reference sequence). Here the CDR3 DNA reads TGTGCCAGTAATGCAAGAGTGGAGACCGGGGAGCTGTTTTTT. Its translation: CASNARVETGELFF.

J is TRBJ2-7 and V is TRBV7-9; 9 bases are a match to TRBD1. The V gene end was trimmed by 5 bases and the J gene end by 7 bases; junction bases not matched to a gene: 12. There are 15 residues in the CDR3. Germline CDR1 SEHNR, CDR2 FQNEAQ (reference sequence). The CDR3 DNA sequence: TGTGCCAGCAGCCCTACAGGGGGCGCGTTGAGGGAGCAGTACTTC. Residues: CASSPTGGALREQYF.

The chain recombines TRBV29-1 with TRBJ2-5; possible D gene TRBD2, 6 bases. Germline CDR1 and CDR2: SQVTM and ANQGSEA. V dropped 7 bases and J dropped 3 bases, with 12 bases sitting between them. This CDR3 has 12 residues. As DNA, the CDR3 is TGCAGCGACCTGCGGGGAGAAGAGACCCAGTACTTC. Its protein is CSDLRGEETQYF.

The CDR3 is CASSPGGNTEAFF. CDR3 DNA: TGTGCCAGTAGTCCCGGCGGGAACACTGAAGCTTTCTTT. The rearrangement joins TRBV19 to TRBJ1-1; D unresolved. With 5 bases removed from V and 1 base from J, the gap between germline ends came to 8 bases. Germline lookup yields CDR1 LNHDA and CDR2 SQIVND (reference sequence). The CDR3 covers 13 residues.